What follows describes a single T cell receptor beta chain. Clones were read by immunoSEQ multiplex PCR, and TCRdb kept only the in-frame ones, dropping some. The data contain 15,000 to 20,000 clones, about 85% of them seen just once; the ten biggest clones take up roughly 49%. This entry belongs to a study of blood T cell repertoires in COVID-19. Background on the study: The analysed material was cDNA or gDNA that came from T cells, B-cell-depleted T cells, or PBMCs.

Germline V lookup: CDR1 ENHRY, CDR2 SYGVKD. The CDR3 covers 15 residues. Trimming stripped 2 bases from V and 5 bases from J, with 13 bases between. Sequencing input: peripheral blood. V and J are TRBV10-3 and TRBJ2-1; maybe TRBD2 (6 bases). The receptor's source is a human donor in a cohort sampled during active COVID-19. The CDR3: CAISERERRDNEQFF. Written as DNA, the CDR3 is TGTGCCATCAGTGAGCGGGAGCGGAGAGACAATGAGCAGTTCTTC.